The present TCR beta chain was sequenced within a study of shared clonotypes between healthy human individuals. CD45RO-negative, CCR7-positively selected cells formed the naive CD8 fraction, excluding terminally differentiated effector memory CD45RA+ cells. This CDR3 is built from 19 residues. Trimming cost V 2 bases and J 0 bases; bases outside gene matches: 11. Germline CDR1 is LGHNA and CDR2 is YSLEER. Using immunoSEQ multiplex PCR, the repertoire was profiled, and TCRdb retains in-frame clones only, with some absent. The repertoire includes millions of clones, roughly 94% of them detected once, and around 1.1% sits in the top ten. Overall study findings and caveats: Sampling involved blood alone; tissue repertoires likely differ. Larger richness was generally estimated for naive than memory subsets.

Concerning this clone itself: The antigen is not known.

The chain links TRBV4-3 to TRBJ2-1; 9 bases map to TRBD2. Input material: naive CD8+ T cells sorted from blood. This receptor was taken from a man aged 18 to 30 in good health. For the CDR3, the DNA is TGCGCCAGCAGCCAACTAATAACCGGGACTAGCACCTCCTACAATGAGCAGTTCTTC. Amino acid sequence: CASSQLITGTSTSYNEQFF.